A selection of T cell receptor beta chains follows, all from one sample in a study of blood T cells in healthy people across ages. TCRdb fed the 5' RACE reads into MiXCR, producing one record per CDR3 protein. The repertoire holds over 1,500,000 distinct CDR3 sequences, about two fifths seen once, with under 30% in the top ten. Sequencing used blood. These receptors all stem from a human donor in good health. Each CDR3 is given with its conserved first and last residue. A D gene is named only where the DNA matches it firmly. The listing skips clone size in some rows; elsewhere it reads once, few, many or a size class.

d_gene	abundance	v_gene	len	j_gene	CDR3aa	CDR3nt
-	-	TRBV3-1	14	TRBJ2-7	CASSQAARGNEQYF	TGTGCCAGCAGCCAAGCAGCGAGGGGAAACGAGCAGTACTTC
-	many	TRBV6-5	14	TRBJ1-2	CASSLYRLGRGYTF	TGTGCCAGCAGTTTATATAGACTTGGCCGTGGCTACACCTTC
-	-	TRBV2	12	TRBJ2-4	CASSIGPELQYF	TGTGCCAGCAGTATAGGTCCCGAGTTACAGTACTTC
-	-	TRBV2	15	TRBJ2-1	CASSNDGTPYNEQFF	TGTGCCAGCAGTAATGACGGGACACCGTACAATGAGCAGTTCTTC
-	few	TRBV2	13	TRBJ2-5	CASRFRSQETQYF	TGTGCCAGCAGATTCCGTAGCCAAGAGACCCAGTACTTC
-	-	TRBV30	13	TRBJ1-1	CAWSRSSYTEAFF	TGTGCCTGGAGTAGGTCGTCCTACACTGAAGCTTTCTTT
TRBD1	many	TRBV28	14	TRBJ1-5	CASRTGGDSQPQHF	TGTGCCAGCAGGACAGGGGGCGATAGTCAGCCCCAGCATTTT
-	many	TRBV7-2	11	TRBJ2-1	CASSLRNKQFF	TGTGCCAGCAGCTTACGGAATAAGCAGTTCTTC
-	-	TRBV20-1	16	TRBJ1-2	CSAREGSGGFYGGYTF	TGCAGTGCTAGAGAGGGGTCGGGCGGGTTCTATGGTGGCTACACCTTC
-	-	TRBV6-1	14	TRBJ1-2	CASRMAGSIYGYTF	TGTGCCAGCAGGATGGCGGGCAGCATCTATGGCTACACCTTC
-	few	TRBV12-3/TRBV12-4	12	TRBJ1-6	CASSLPRAPLHF	TGTGCCAGCAGTTTACCCAGGGCACCCCTCCACTTT
-	-	TRBV4-2	15	TRBJ2-3	CASHPSQGSTDTQYF	TGTGCCAGCCATCCTTCGCAGGGAAGCACAGATACGCAGTATTTT
TRBD1	-	TRBV6-5	18	TRBJ1-2	CASSYSNSGTGPHYGYTF	TGTGCCAGCAGTTACTCGAATAGCGGGACAGGTCCCCACTATGGCTACACCTTC
-	few	TRBV28	15	TRBJ1-6	CASGSAGHNNSPLHF	TGTGCCAGCGGGTCCGCGGGACACAACAATTCACCCCTCCACTTT
-	-	TRBV12-3/TRBV12-4	15	TRBJ1-1	CASSLNGHPNTEAFF	TGTGCCAGCAGTCTAAACGGACACCCGAACACTGAAGCTTTCTTT